One sample yielded the 21 T cell receptor beta chains listed below, sequenced in a study of cytomegalovirus exposure and HLA in healthy donors. Amplification used 60 Vbeta primers and 13 Jbeta primers. TCRdb's table, derived via immunoSEQ multiplex PCR, lists solely in-frame clones and lacks some. This table has roughly 200,000 clones, 80% appearing once. The sample was PBMCs. These receptors were collected from a man aged 35 to 55 in good health and CMV-seronegative.

The chain links TRBV5-6 to TRBJ2-7; D perhaps matches TRBD1 (6 bases). This CDR3 spans 15 amino acids. Deletions cut 2 bases from V and 6 bases from J, with 18 bases between. Germline lookup yields CDR1 SGHDT and CDR2 YYEEEE. As DNA, the CDR3 is TGTGCCAGCAGCTTACGTACAGGGTTCATGCGCGAGCAGTACTTC. Translated: CASSLRTGFMREQYF.

The rearrangement joins TRBV11-3 to TRBJ2-7; TRBD1 might be the D (5 bases). Trimming removed 0 bases at V and 9 bases at J, with 12 bases between. The CDR3 contains 13 residues. Germline V gene sequence: CDR1 SGHNT, CDR2 YENEEA. The CDR3, as DNA: TGTGCCAGCAGCTTAGAGCAGGGTACGGGGCAGTACTTC. Amino acid sequence: CASSLEQGTGQYF.

The CDR3 spells CASSPQGAEGNTIYF. In DNA, the CDR3 is TGCGCCAGCAGCCCACAGGGGGCGGAAGGAAACACCATATATTTT. V and J are TRBV5-1 and TRBJ1-3, with 9 nucleotides matching TRBD1. V gave up 4 bases and J gave up 4 bases; unmatched junction bases: 6. The germline V gene has CDR1 SGHRS and CDR2 YFSETQ. The CDR3 length is 15 residues.

The rearrangement joins TRBV4-1 to TRBJ1-4; 7 bases are shared with TRBD1. V dropped 0 bases and J dropped 2; count of bases not matched to a gene: 6. The CDR3 is made up of 17 amino acids. The germline V gene has CDR1 MGHRA and CDR2 YSYEKL. The CDR3 is CASSQDSRGTTNEKLFF. The CDR3 DNA reads TGCGCCAGCAGCCAAGATAGCAGGGGGACGACTAATGAAAAACTGTTTTTT.

The rearrangement links TRBV7-9 to TRBJ2-3; perhaps TRBD1 as D (6 bases). Germline V lookup: CDR1 SEHNR, CDR2 FQNEAQ (reference sequence). Trimming stripped 5 bases from V and 3 bases from J, with 24 bases between. The CDR3 spans 18 residues. The CDR3: CASSTLSLTGLKTDTQYF. CDR3 bases: TGTGCCAGCAGCACTTTATCCTTAACAGGGTTAAAAACAGATACGCAGTATTTT. Full variable domain (rest looked up from reference TRBV7-9 and TRBJ2-3): DTGVSQNPRHKITKRGQNVTFRCDPISEHNRLYWYRQTLGQGPEFLTYFQNEAQLEKSRLLSDRFSAERPKGSFSTLEIQRTEQGDSAMYLCASSTLSLTGLKTDTQYFGPGTRLTVL.

This rearrangement joins TRBV10-1 to TRBJ2-7; unclear D gene. The CDR3 length is 16 residues. V lost 3 bases, J lost 0 bases, and 15 bases lay in between. From germline, CDR1 is WNHNN and CDR2 SYGVQD (reference sequence). The CDR3 loop reads CASSERFGSSSYEQYF. Written as DNA, the CDR3 is TGCGCCAGCAGTGAACGGTTCGGGTCTAGCTCCTACGAGCAGTACTTC.

The J gene is TRBJ2-1, the V gene TRBV9; 8 nucleotides match TRBD2. The V gene end was trimmed by 4 bases and the J gene end by 4 bases; junction bases not matched to a gene: 7. The CDR3 consists of 15 residues. Germline loops: CDR1 SGDLS, CDR2 YYNGEE. The CDR3: CASSIRTSGYNEQFF. Written as DNA, the CDR3 is TGTGCCAGCAGCATAAGAACTAGCGGTTACAATGAGCAGTTCTTC.

There are a few counts of this clone. The chain combines TRBV19 with TRBJ1-2; D remains unclear. This CDR3 is built from 15 residues. The V and J ends lost 5 bases and 3 bases respectively, with 16 bases between them. Germline V gene sequence: CDR1 LNHDA, CDR2 SQIVND (reference sequence). The CDR3 DNA follows: TGTGCCAGTAGTTTCCCTTTAAACCGCGACTATGGCTACACCTTC. It translates to CASSFPLNRDYGYTF. Supplemented by reference TRBV19 and TRBJ1-2, the full variable domain reads DGGITQSPKYLFRKEGQNVTLSCEQNLNHDAMYWYRQDPGQGLRLIYYSQIVNDFQKGDIAEGYSVSREKKESFPLTVTSAQKNPTAFYLCASSFPLNRDYGYTFGSGTRLTVV.

This clone was seen just once. V and J are TRBV5-6 and TRBJ2-7; tentatively, D is TRBD2 (6 bases). V lost 4 bases and J lost 5, with 19 bases in between. CDR1 SGHDT and CDR2 YYEEEE come from the germline V gene. This CDR3 region has 15 residues. CDR3 sequence reads: CASSPEGTGVDEQYF. CDR3 in DNA: TGTGCCAGCAGCCCGGAGGGGACGGGGGTAGACGAGCAGTACTTC. Full variable domain (missing parts from reference TRBV5-6 and TRBJ2-7): DAGVTQSPTHLIKTRGQQVTLRCSPKSGHDTVSWYQQALGQGPQFIFQYYEEEERQRGNFPDRFSGHQFPNYSSELNVNALLLGDSALYLCASSPEGTGVDEQYFGPGTRLTVT.

The chain couples TRBV18 to TRBJ2-1, with 12 positions matching TRBD2. Germline assignment: CDR1 KGHSH and CDR2 LQKENI. The CDR3 spans 16 residues. Unmatched junction bases numbered 1, after V lost 2 bases and J lost 2 bases. The CDR3 DNA is TGTGCCAGCTCACCAGCTAGCGGGAGGGCCTACAATGAGCAGTTCTTC. It yields the protein CASSPASGRAYNEQFF.

V is TRBV4-3 and J is TRBJ2-1, with TRBD2 identical over 15 bases. Germline CDR1 reads LGHNA; CDR2 reads YSLEER. With 1 base clipped from V and 3 bases from J, the junction kept 7 bases outside the gene matches. The CDR3 consists of 19 residues. In DNA form, the CDR3 reads TGCGCCAGCAGCCAAGGGACTAGCGGGGGGGCCGCCTACTACAATGAGCAGTTCTTC. Translation: CASSQGTSGGAAYYNEQFF.

The chain has TRBV27 and TRBJ1-5; 12 bases align to TRBD1. V was clipped by 5 bases and J by 1 base; unmatched bases: 9. CDR3 length: 18 amino acids. Germline V gene sequence: CDR1 MNHEY, CDR2 SMNVEV (reference sequence). CDR3 protein: CASSPRDRGLPSNQPQHF. As DNA, the CDR3 is TGTGCCAGCAGTCCCCGGGACAGGGGGCTACCGAGCAATCAGCCCCAGCATTTT.

The V gene is TRBV9, the J gene TRBJ2-7; either TRBD1 or TRBD2 may fit D (9 bases each). The CDR3 has 16 amino acids. Germline loops: CDR1 SGDLS, CDR2 YYNGEE. Trimming stripped 4 bases from V and 3 bases from J, with 20 bases between. CDR3 in amino acids: CASSLAGYRGLYEQYF. The CDR3 DNA sequence: TGTGCCAGCAGCCTAGCGGGGTACAGGGGGCTCTACGAGCAGTACTTC. Supplemented by reference TRBV9 and TRBJ2-7, the full variable domain reads DSGVTQTPKHLITATGQRVTLRCSPRSGDLSVYWYQQSLDQGLQFLIQYYNGEERAKGNILERFSAQQFPDLHSELNLSSLELGDSALYFCASSLAGYRGLYEQYFGPGTRLTVT.

This chain joins TRBV19 and TRBJ1-1; D might be TRBD1 (6 bases). The CDR3 totals 16 residues. Germline loops: CDR1 LNHDA, CDR2 SQIVND (reference sequence). V lost 6 bases and J 3 bases, leaving 20 bases between the germline ends. CDR3 region: CASSPRGGRGYTEAFF. The CDR3 nucleotides read TGTGCCAGTAGCCCCCGGGGGGGGCGCGGGTACACTGAAGCTTTCTTT.

The DNA of the CDR3 is TGCGCCAGCAGCTTGGTATCTGGACAGGGACTCTACGAGCAGTACTTC. Amino acid sequence: CASSLVSGQGLYEQYF. The V gene is TRBV5-1, the J gene TRBJ2-7; 8 nucleotides agree with TRBD1. Germline CDR1 reads SGHRS; CDR2 reads YFSETQ. V shed 0 bases and J 3 bases; nucleotides not matched to a gene: 8. The CDR3 extends over 16 amino acids.

CDR3 sequence: CASSSRDRYYGYTF. Here the CDR3 DNA reads TGTGCCAGCAGCTCCCGGGACAGGTACTATGGCTACACCTTC. This rearrangement joins TRBV5-4 to TRBJ1-2, with TRBD1 matching 8 bases. This CDR3 spans 14 amino acids. Germline lookup yields CDR1 SGHNT and CDR2 YYREEE (reference sequence). The V gene end was trimmed by 3 bases and the J gene end by 3 bases; junction bases not matched to a gene: 4.

This clone is a singleton in its sample. V and J are TRBV11-2 and TRBJ2-3; no clear D gene. Germline V lookup: CDR1 SGHAT, CDR2 FQNNGV. Trimming removed 3 bases from V and 0 bases from J, with 7 bases in between. The CDR3 contains 14 residues. The CDR3 loop reads CASSLSVSTDTQYF. DNA for the CDR3: TGTGCCAGCAGCTTGAGCGTTAGCACAGATACGCAGTATTTT.

V is TRBV9 and J is TRBJ1-1; TRBD1 is a possible D gene (5 bases). CDR3 length: 16 residues. The germline V and J ends were trimmed by 2 bases and 0 bases, with 14 bases remaining between them. The V gene's germline CDR1 is SGDLS and CDR2 YYNGEE. The CDR3, as DNA: TGTGCCAGCAGCGTTCGCGACAGAATCATGAACACTGAAGCTTTCTTT. Protein: CASSVRDRIMNTEAFF.

The V call is TRBV5-1, the J call TRBJ2-7; a weak D match, TRBD1 (5 bases). The CDR3 is 12 residues long. The V and J ends lost 1 base and 4 bases respectively, with 6 bases between them. Germline assignment: CDR1 SGHRS and CDR2 YFSETQ. CDR3 bases: TGCGCCAGCAGCTTGAGACAGTACGAGCAGTACTTC. Translated, it gives CASSLRQYEQYF. Full variable domain (missing parts from reference TRBV5-1 and TRBJ2-7): KAGVTQTPRYLIKTRGQQVTLSCSPISGHRSVSWYQQTPGQGLQFLFEYFSETQRNKGNFPGRFSGRQFSNSRSEMNVSTLELGDSALYLCASSLRQYEQYFGPGTRLTVT.

The chain employs TRBV2 and TRBJ1-5; 11 nucleotides align to TRBD1. Germline CDR1 SNHLY, CDR2 FYNNEI. V lost 3 bases to trimming and J lost 2 bases; unmatched junction nucleotides: 9. The length of the CDR3 is 18 residues. CDR3 coding DNA: TGTGCCAGCAGTGATGATGGCAGGACAGGGGGCCGCAATCAGCCCCAGCATTTT. This encodes CASSDDGRTGGRNQPQHF.

The V and J genes are TRBV6-1 and TRBJ2-7, with a possible D match to TRBD1 (5 bases). The CDR3 is 18 amino acids. Trimming stripped 4 bases from V and 3 bases from J, with 25 bases between. Germline CDR1 reads MNHNS; CDR2 reads SASEGT. CDR3 in amino acids: CASSGWATDRTRGYEQYF. The CDR3 DNA reads as TGTGCCAGCAGTGGCTGGGCCACGGACCGGACAAGAGGCTACGAGCAGTACTTC.